Below are 18 T cell receptor beta chains sequenced from a single sample in a study of blood T cell repertoires in COVID-19. TCRdb's table, derived via immunoSEQ multiplex PCR, lists solely in-frame clones and lacks some. Of approximately 90,000 clones in the sample, over 60% were seen once. Sequencing was done on a sample of peripheral blood. The receptors here all came from a human donor in a cohort sampled during active COVID-19.

The rearrangement links TRBV29-1 to TRBJ2-1, with 15 positions matching TRBD2. Germline V gene data show CDR1 as SQVTM and CDR2 as ANQGSEA. The CDR3 has 19 amino acids. J was trimmed by 0 bases and V by 4 bases; bases with no gene match: 10. CDR3 in DNA: TGCAGCGTTGCGGTCGGGACTAGCGGGGGGTTTAGCTCCTACAATGAGCAGTTCTTC. Amino acids: CSVAVGTSGGFSSYNEQFF.

The table lists this clone with a few counts. This chain joins TRBV7-2 and TRBJ1-1; D is perhaps TRBD1 (5 bases). The ends were cut back, 5 bases at V and 4 bases at J, with 11 bases in the middle. Germline loops: CDR1 SGHTA, CDR2 FQGNSA. The CDR3 spans 13 residues. CDR3 residues: CASSGGVSTEAFF. The CDR3 DNA follows: TGTGCCAGCAGCGGGGGGGTGAGCACTGAAGCTTTCTTT.

The chain recombines TRBV24-1 with TRBJ2-1; maybe TRBD1 (6 bases). This CDR3 is 15 amino acids long. Germline V gene sequence: CDR1 KGHDR, CDR2 SFDVKD. V gave up 5 bases and J gave up 7 bases, with 17 bases separating them. The CDR3 nucleotides are TGTGCCACCAGTGCGACAGGATCGATCAGAAATGAGCAGTTCTTC. This gives the protein CATSATGSIRNEQFF.

The chain has TRBV28 and TRBJ2-5, with a tentative D call TRBD1 (6 bases). CDR3 length: 12 residues. V lost 5 bases, J lost 11 bases, and 15 bases lay in between. Germline V CDR1 and CDR2: MDHEN, SYDVKM. Written as DNA, the CDR3 is TGTGCCAGCAGTCCAGGACAGCCCAGACAGTACTTC. This codes for CASSPGQPRQYF.

This sequence joins TRBV3-1 (or the pseudogene TRBV3-2) and TRBJ2-1; the match to TRBD2 covers 8 bases. CDR1 LGHDT and CDR2 YNNKEL come from the germline V gene (reference sequence). After removal of 1 base from V and 4 bases from J, the junction contained 9 bases not matched to a gene. This CDR3 region has 17 residues. DNA of the CDR3: TGTGCCAGCAGCCAAGTCAGCGGCGGGAGGCCATACAATGAGCAGTTCTTC. This sequence encodes CASSQVSGGRPYNEQFF.

The rearrangement joins TRBV24-1 to TRBJ2-3; 9 nucleotides match TRBD2. The CDR3 has 15 residues. The germline V gene encodes CDR1 KGHDR and CDR2 SFDVKD. V was clipped by 3 bases and J by 6 bases; unmatched bases: 6. The CDR3 protein is CATSDTGLARDTQYF. CDR3 in DNA: TGTGCCACCAGTGATACCGGACTAGCGAGGGATACGCAGTATTTT.

The V and J genes are TRBV2 and TRBJ1-2; maybe TRBD1 (5 bases). V lost 4 bases and J 2 bases, leaving 14 bases between the germline ends. Germline-derived CDR1 and CDR2 are SNHLY and FYNNEI. The CDR3 is 15 residues long. The CDR3 protein is CASSGAEGRNYGYTF. In nucleotides, the CDR3 is TGTGCCAGCAGTGGGGCGGAGGGGAGAAACTATGGCTACACCTTC. Filled out from reference TRBV2 and TRBJ1-2, the complete variable domain reads EPEVTQTPSHQVTQMGQEVILRCVPISNHLYFYWYRQILGQKVEFLVSFYNNEISEKSEIFDDQFSVERPDGSNFTLKIRSTKLEDSAMYFCASSGAEGRNYGYTFGSGTRLTVV.

The chain combines TRBV7-2 with TRBJ2-7, with 9 bases matching TRBD2. This CDR3 has 15 amino acids. CDR1 SGHTA and CDR2 FQGNSA come from the germline V gene. After removal of 4 bases from V and 4 bases from J, the junction contained 8 bases not matched to a gene. CDR3 sequence: CASSSGGSGRYEQYF. The DNA of the CDR3 is TGTGCCAGCAGCTCGGGGGGTAGCGGGAGATACGAGCAGTACTTC.

The V and J genes are TRBV7-8 and TRBJ2-7; 12 nucleotides agree with TRBD2. CDR3 length equals 15 residues. Losses at the gene ends were 5 bases for V and 2 bases for J; bases not matched to a gene: 4. The germline V gene has CDR1 SGHVS and CDR2 FQNEAQ. The CDR3 reads CASSPWTSGTYEQYF. The CDR3, as DNA: TGTGCCAGCAGCCCCTGGACTAGCGGGACCTACGAGCAGTACTTC.

This rearrangement joins TRBV3-1 (or the pseudogene TRBV3-2) to TRBJ1-6, with a possible D match to TRBD1 (6 bases). Between the trimmed V and J ends, which lost 1 base and 8 bases, there was a span of 9 bases. Germline loops: CDR1 LGHDT, CDR2 YNNKEL (reference sequence). CDR3 size: 14 residues. Here the CDR3 DNA reads TGTGCCAGCAGCCAAGGATGGGGGCATTCACCCCTCCACTTT. This codes for CASSQGWGHSPLHF.

This clone has just a few counts. This chain uses TRBV11-2 with TRBJ2-2, with D tentatively TRBD1 (5 bases). The length of the CDR3 is 15 residues. V lost 3 bases to trimming and J lost 1 base, with 9 bases between them. Germline V gene lookup returns CDR1 SGHAT and CDR2 FQNNGV. Here the CDR3 reads CASSLGLMNTGELFF. CDR3 DNA sequence: TGTGCCAGCAGCTTGGGGCTAATGAACACCGGGGAGCTGTTTTTT. The full variable domain, rest sourced from reference TRBV11-2 and TRBJ2-2, is EAGVAQSPRYKIIEKRQSVAFWCNPISGHATLYWYQQILGQGPKLLIQFQNNGVVDDSQLPKDRFSAERLKGVDSTLKIQPAKLEDSAVYLCASSLGLMNTGELFFGEGSRLTVL.

The chain carries TRBV11-3 and TRBJ2-1; perhaps TRBD1 as D (8 bases). The V end lost 5 bases, the J end lost 5 bases, and 16 bases lay between the germline ends. The germline gives CDR1 SGHNT, CDR2 YENEEA. CDR3 length: 15 amino acids. Written as DNA, the CDR3 is TGTGCCAGCAGCCAGGGGGCTAGCGGCCACAATGAGCAGTTCTTC. Translated: CASSQGASGHNEQFF.

This chain links TRBV7-6 with TRBJ2-5; 10 bases agree with TRBD2. Germline V CDR1 and CDR2: SGHVS, FNYEAQ. Germline trimming cut 6 bases from V and 2 bases from J; bases unmatched to any gene: 6. The CDR3 loop spans 15 amino acids. Written as DNA, the CDR3 is TGTGCCAGCAGTCCTAGCGGGAGTTGGCAAGAGACCCAGTACTTC. Translation gives CASSPSGSWQETQYF.

The gene calls are TRBV5-6 and TRBJ2-5; TRBD1 might be the D (6 bases). This CDR3 has 14 residues. V lost 4 bases and J 5 bases, leaving 15 bases between the germline ends. The germline gives CDR1 SGHDT, CDR2 YYEEEE. CDR3 sequence (DNA): TGTGCCAGCAGCCCCAGAGGTAGGGGGGAGACCCAGTACTTC. This translates into CASSPRGRGETQYF.

V usage is TRBV28 and J usage is TRBJ2-2; 16 nucleotides line up with TRBD2. CDR3 length: 21 amino acids. Trimming cost V 3 bases and J 1 base; bases outside gene matches: 11. Germline V CDR1 and CDR2: MDHEN, SYDVKM. The CDR3, as DNA: TGTGCCAGCAGTTTGGGGGGACTAGCGGGAGGGAGGAAGGGGAACACCGGGGAGCTGTTTTTT. Amino acid sequence: CASSLGGLAGGRKGNTGELFF.

This clone was seen a handful of times. The chain couples TRBV30 to TRBJ1-1, with 9 bases fitting TRBD1. V dropped 3 bases and J dropped 2; count of bases not matched to a gene: 16. The CDR3 covers 18 residues. The germline V gene has CDR1 GTSNPN and CDR2 SVGIG (reference sequence). The DNA for the CDR3 is TGTGCCTGGAGCAGATCAACCGGGACAGGGTTTTTCAACACTGAAGCTTTCTTT. Translating gives CAWSRSTGTGFFNTEAFF.

V gene TRBV11-2 combines with J gene TRBJ1-1; possible D gene TRBD1, 5 bases. Deletions cut 6 bases from V and 3 bases from J, with 14 bases between. The CDR3 runs 14 residues. CDR1 SGHAT and CDR2 FQNNGV come from the germline V gene. CDR3 DNA: TGTGCCAGCAGACTGTCTCTCAGGGACACTGAAGCTTTCTTT. It yields the protein CASRLSLRDTEAFF.

V and J are TRBV6-6 and TRBJ1-1; tentative D call: TRBD1 (5 bases). Germline V gene data show CDR1 as MNHNY and CDR2 as SVGAGI (reference sequence). V was shortened by 5 bases and J by 1 base, with 11 bases between the two germline ends. The CDR3 sequence is 14 residues long. The CDR3 DNA reads as TGTGCCAGCAGTAACGGGGGGTGGAACACTGAAGCTTTCTTT. Translated: CASSNGGWNTEAFF.